This T cell receptor beta chain comes out of a study of CD8 T cells in ankylosing spondylitis. General study results and limits: The authors reported significant enrichment of disease-linked clones in matched ankylosing spondylitis synovial fluid.

The CDR3 sequence is 15 residues long. Trimming stripped 4 bases from V and 5 bases from J, with 18 bases between. Germline assignment: CDR1 KGHSH and CDR2 LQKENI. One entry per CDR3 protein results from TCRdb running MiXCR on the 5' RACE reads. The sample yields about 150,000 distinct CDR3 sequences, around 42% seen once. Note on this clonotype: Its specificity is unknown.

The sample comprised synovial fluid, either unsorted or a sorted T cell fraction (not recorded which). The origin of this receptor is a male donor with ankylosing spondylitis. This chain joins TRBV18 and TRBJ2-7, with D possibly being TRBD2 (5 bases). The CDR3 sequence is CASSHLRRRLNEQYF. The CDR3 nucleotides are TGTGCCAGCTCACATCTCAGGAGGCGTCTTAACGAGCAGTACTTC.